These 32 T cell receptor beta chains share one sample of origin, sequenced in a study of cytomegalovirus exposure and HLA in healthy donors. 13 Jbeta primers and 60 Vbeta primers were used for the PCR. Profiling relied on immunoSEQ multiplex PCR, and the TCRdb table lists in-frame clones only, not all of them. The sample carries roughly 100,000 clones, over 60% recorded once. The specimen sequenced was PBMCs. The receptors here all came from a woman in her 50s in good health and CMV-seropositive.

The chain recombines TRBV27 with TRBJ1-1; no clear D. With 8 bases removed from V and 2 bases from J, the gap between germline ends came to 9 bases. The CDR3 has 12 residues. CDR1 is MNHEY and CDR2 is SMNVEV in the germline V gene (reference sequence). The CDR3 sequence: CASRLSNTEAFF. As DNA, the CDR3 is TGTGCCAGCCGACTTAGTAACACTGAAGCTTTCTTT.

J is TRBJ2-7 and V is TRBV5-1; 7 bases fit TRBD1. V lost 6 bases to trimming and J lost 3 bases; unmatched junction nucleotides: 9. The CDR3 length is 14 residues. Germline V gene sequence: CDR1 SGHRS, CDR2 YFSETQ. The CDR3 loop reads CASTTTDRSYEQYF. CDR3 bases: TGCGCCAGCACAACGACGGACAGGAGCTACGAGCAGTACTTC.

A note on this clone: Other nucleotide sequences from this sample produce the same CDR3. The J gene is TRBJ1-2, the V gene TRBV28; D is ambiguous. Germline assignment: CDR1 MDHEN and CDR2 SYDVKM. V was clipped by 4 bases and J by 5 bases, with 5 bases between them. This CDR3 has 11 residues. Here the CDR3 DNA reads TGTGCCAGCAGTTCCCTTTATGGCTACACCTTC. Amino acids: CASSSLYGYTF.

This clone was seen many times. A read error may account for a junction end that differs from germline. The chain couples TRBV7-9 to TRBJ2-7; D is unresolved. This CDR3 region has 12 residues. CDR1 and CDR2 (germline): SEHNR, FQNEAQ (reference sequence). The CDR3 reads CSSSFGGDEQYF. The DNA for the CDR3 is TGTTCCAGCAGCTTCGGCGGAGACGAGCAGTACTTC.

V and J are TRBV29-1 and TRBJ2-1; D perhaps matches TRBD1 (8 bases). V lost 5 bases and J lost 6, with 17 bases in between. This CDR3 region has 14 residues. CDR1 is SQVTM, CDR2 ANQGSEA, per germline. CDR3 sequence: CSVYGQGGGNEQFF. DNA of the CDR3: TGCAGCGTTTACGGACAGGGAGGGGGCAATGAGCAGTTCTTC.

This clone was recorded only once. The chain carries TRBV5-1 and TRBJ1-3, with 7 bases that match TRBD1. Germline values: CDR1 SGHRS, CDR2 YFSETQ. J lost 0 bases, V lost 4 bases, and 4 bases had no gene match. The CDR3 contains 15 residues. CDR3 sequence: CASSPWDSSGNTIYF. For the CDR3, the DNA is TGCGCCAGCAGCCCTTGGGACAGCTCTGGAAACACCATATATTTT.

The table lists this clone with a few counts. The chain recombines TRBV29-1 with TRBJ2-7; 9 nucleotides line up with TRBD2. The V gene's germline CDR1 is SQVTM and CDR2 ANQGSEA. The trim removed 4 bases at V and 2 bases at J, leaving 3 bases unmatched. The length of the CDR3 is 13 residues. CDR3 nucleotide sequence: TGCAGCGTTGTCTCTAGCGGGGCCTACGAGCAGTACTTC. It codes for CSVVSSGAYEQYF.

The chain joins TRBV27 to TRBJ2-1; the match to TRBD2 covers 9 bases. Germline trimming cut 5 bases from V and 1 base from J; bases unmatched to any gene: 3. The CDR3 spans 15 residues. Germline assignment: CDR1 MNHEY and CDR2 SMNVEV (reference sequence). The CDR3 DNA reads as TGTGCCAGCAGTGCGGGGGGGCCGTCCTACAATGAGCAGTTCTTC. Amino acid sequence: CASSAGGPSYNEQFF.

J is TRBJ2-5 and V is TRBV5-6; a weak D match, TRBD2 (7 bases). The CDR3 loop spans 15 amino acids. Germline V lookup: CDR1 SGHDT, CDR2 YYEEEE. Trimming stripped 4 bases from V and 2 bases from J, with 15 bases between. The CDR3 nucleotides are TGTGCCAGCAGCCCCCGGGGAGGGGGACAAGAGACCCAGTACTTC. Translating gives CASSPRGGGQETQYF.

V gene TRBV11-2 combines with J gene TRBJ2-2; weak D call: TRBD2 (6 bases). The CDR3 totals 14 residues. CDR1 and CDR2 from the germline V gene are SGHAT and FQNNGV. Trimming removed 5 bases at V and 3 bases at J, with 10 bases between. CDR3 loop: CASSNRRDTGELFF. The DNA for the CDR3 is TGTGCCAGCAGCAACCGGAGGGACACCGGGGAGCTGTTTTTT.

Ten or more counts support this clone. The chain employs TRBV10-2 and TRBJ2-2, with 7 bases identical to TRBD1. With V trimmed by 0 bases and J by 4 bases, 2 bases remained unmatched. The germline CDR1 and CDR2 sequences are WSHSY and SAAADI. The CDR3 is made up of 15 amino acids. The CDR3 DNA is TGCGCCAGCAGTGAGTCTACAGGGGTCACCGGGGAGCTGTTTTTT. Its translation is CASSESTGVTGELFF.

The chain uses TRBV15 and TRBJ1-5, with TRBD1 matching over 7 bases. Germline assignment: CDR1 LNHNV and CDR2 YYDKDF (reference sequence). The V segment lost 5 bases and the J segment 1 base; nucleotides outside the gene matches: 5. CDR3 length: 15 amino acids. In DNA, the CDR3 is TGTGCCACCAGCCAGGGACAGATGAGCAATCAGCCCCAGCATTTT. Its translation is CATSQGQMSNQPQHF.

The chain is built from TRBV19 and TRBJ2-3; a weak D match, TRBD1 (5 bases). The germline CDR1 and CDR2 sequences are LNHDA and SQIVND (reference sequence). This CDR3 contains 14 residues. Trimming removed 2 bases at V and 4 bases at J, with 10 bases between. Here the CDR3 reads CASSITPGPDTQYF. The CDR3, as DNA: TGTGCCAGTAGTATAACCCCAGGGCCAGATACGCAGTATTTT.

The chain joins TRBV6-5 to TRBJ2-6; 7 bases align to TRBD1. The CDR3 spans 15 residues. V lost 6 bases and J lost 0; bases outside the gene matches: 2. The V gene's germline CDR1 is MNHEY and CDR2 SVGAGI. CDR3 bases: TGTGCCAGCAGAACAGGGGACTCTGGGGCCAACGTCCTGACTTTC. It is translated as CASRTGDSGANVLTF.

V gene TRBV2 combines with J gene TRBJ2-1; D might be TRBD2 (6 bases). The CDR3 runs to 13 residues. V lost 8 bases to trimming and J lost 1 base, with 9 bases between them. CDR1 is SNHLY, CDR2 FYNNEI, per germline. This CDR3 reads CASVRESYNEQFF. The DNA of the CDR3 is TGTGCCAGCGTCCGGGAGTCCTACAATGAGCAGTTCTTC.

This clone was counted between two and nine times. The rearrangement joins TRBV13 to TRBJ2-1; possibly TRBD1 for D (6 bases). The CDR3 consists of 15 residues. Germline loops: CDR1 PRHDT, CDR2 FYEKMQ (reference sequence). Trimming removed 4 bases from V and 3 bases from J, with 13 bases in between. The CDR3: CASSSTGTLYNEQFF. For the CDR3, the DNA is TGTGCCAGCAGCTCAACCGGGACACTCTACAATGAGCAGTTCTTC.

As concerns this clone: The junction and the germline gene differ at one end; a read error may be behind it. The sample carries other DNA sequences with the same CDR3. This chain uses TRBV5-1 with TRBJ1-1; 7 nucleotides line up with TRBD1. Germline V gives CDR1 SGHRS, CDR2 YFSETQ. This CDR3 spans 15 amino acids. CDR3 amino acids: CASSLGQGMNTEAFF. The CDR3 DNA sequence: TGCGCCAGCAGCTTGGGACAGGGCATGAATACTGAAGCTTTCTTT.

With regard to this clone: The sample carries other DNA sequences with the same CDR3. V is TRBV2 and J is TRBJ1-4; 7 bases align to TRBD1. CDR3 size: 15 residues. The germline gives CDR1 SNHLY, CDR2 FYNNEI. V gave up 1 base and J gave up 3 bases; unmatched junction bases: 2. CDR3 coding DNA: TGTGCCAGCAGTGAAGAGGGACAGCCTAATGAAAAACTGTTTTTT. Residues: CASSEEGQPNEKLFF. Complete variable domain (other parts from reference TRBV2 and TRBJ1-4): EPEVTQTPSHQVTQMGQEVILRCVPISNHLYFYWYRQILGQKVEFLVSFYNNEISEKSEIFDDQFSVERPDGSNFTLKIRSTKLEDSAMYFCASSEEGQPNEKLFFGSGTQLSVL.

This clone was counted only a few times. The chain carries TRBV7-9 and TRBJ2-1; tentatively, D is TRBD2 (6 bases). The CDR3 is made up of 14 amino acids. Germline V CDR1 and CDR2: SEHNR, FQNEAQ (reference sequence). The ends were cut back, 3 bases at V and 5 bases at J, with 11 bases in the middle. CDR3 DNA sequence: TGTGCCAGCAGCTTCGCTGGGGGGAACAATGAGCAGTTCTTC. Protein product: CASSFAGGNNEQFF.

This chain's CDR3 is CASSVWGGSYNEQFF. Here the CDR3 DNA reads TGTGCCAGCAGCGTATGGGGAGGTTCCTACAATGAGCAGTTCTTC. The V and J genes are TRBV9 and TRBJ2-1; D perhaps matches TRBD2 (6 bases). V was pared by 1 base and J by 1 base, with 9 bases between. CDR3 size: 15 residues. CDR1 is SGDLS, CDR2 YYNGEE, per germline.

The chain combines TRBV7-6 with TRBJ1-5; D unresolved. This CDR3 is built from 13 residues. V lost 5 bases, J lost 6 bases, and 11 bases lay in between. Germline V gives CDR1 SGHVS, CDR2 FNYEAQ. The CDR3 spells CASSQEYGQPQHF. The CDR3 DNA reads TGTGCCAGCAGCCAAGAGTACGGTCAGCCCCAGCATTTT.

The genes are TRBV7-7 and TRBJ2-1; no clear D gene. This CDR3 is 15 amino acids long. Trimming cost V 5 bases and J 8 bases, with 19 bases left between them. Germline CDR1 is SSHAT and CDR2 is FNYEAQ (reference sequence). CDR3 protein: CASSPTLVSIHEQFF. DNA of the CDR3: TGTGCCAGCAGCCCAACGCTCGTATCTATACATGAGCAGTTCTTC.

This clone was seen only a few times. V gene TRBV7-9 combines with J gene TRBJ1-2, with no clear D. V lost 3 bases and J lost 8, with 10 bases in between. Germline CDR1 SEHNR, CDR2 FQNEAQ (reference sequence). The CDR3 has 12 residues. CDR3 sequence (DNA): TGTGCCAGCAGCTTCGATTTACAGGGCTACACCTTC. This gives the protein CASSFDLQGYTF. The entire variable domain, with the rest obtained from reference TRBV7-9 and TRBJ1-2, is as follows: DTGVSQNPRHKITKRGQNVTFRCDPISEHNRLYWYRQTLGQGPEFLTYFQNEAQLEKSRLLSDRFSAERPKGSFSTLEIQRTEQGDSAMYLCASSFDLQGYTFGSGTRLTVV.

V and J are TRBV29-1 and TRBJ1-1; no clear D gene. Looked up from germline, CDR1 is SQVTM and CDR2 is ANQGSEA. The CDR3 runs 14 residues. V lost 5 bases to trimming and J lost 4 bases, with 17 bases between them. The DNA for the CDR3 is TGCAGCGTTTGGGTCTGGGGAGGAAGCACTGAAGCTTTCTTT. It translates to CSVWVWGGSTEAFF.

Comments on this clone: Other nucleotide sequences from this sample produce the same CDR3. This chain uses TRBV12-5 with TRBJ2-3; 13 bases match TRBD2. The germline gives CDR1 LGHNT, CDR2 FRNRAP. CDR3 length: 16 amino acids. V lost 6 bases, J lost 1 base, and 4 bases stayed unmatched. The CDR3 DNA is TGTGCTAGTGGCCTCGGGACTAGCGGGGGCACAGATACGCAGTATTTT. Protein product: CASGLGTSGGTDTQYF.

V gene TRBV29-1 combines with J gene TRBJ1-1; TRBD1 aligns across 7 bases. Germline loops: CDR1 SQVTM, CDR2 ANQGSEA. The CDR3 runs 14 residues. J was trimmed by 4 bases and V by 7 bases; bases with no gene match: 12. CDR3 region: CSALGGQGVTEAFF. The CDR3 nucleotides are TGCAGCGCCTTGGGGGGCCAGGGGGTCACTGAAGCTTTCTTT.

The J gene is TRBJ1-1, the V gene TRBV7-9; D remains unclear. CDR3 size: 12 residues. Germline CDR1 SEHNR, CDR2 FQNEAQ (reference sequence). Deletions cut 7 bases from V and 4 bases from J, with 10 bases between. CDR3 residues: CASTLGSTEAFF. The DNA for the CDR3 is TGTGCCAGCACATTGGGGAGCACTGAAGCTTTCTTT.

In its sample, this clone was seen a few times. The chain is built from TRBV19 and TRBJ1-6; D is perhaps TRBD1 (5 bases). This CDR3 has 15 amino acids. The ends were cut back, 8 bases at V and 9 bases at J, with 20 bases in the middle. Germline V lookup: CDR1 LNHDA, CDR2 SQIVND (reference sequence). CDR3 protein: CASSQASGGGSPLHF. CDR3 sequence (DNA): TGTGCCAGTTCCCAGGCGTCCGGGGGAGGTTCACCCCTCCACTTT.

This CDR3 reads CASSHVPGTEGRNTIYF. CDR3 sequence (DNA): TGTGCCAGCAGCCACGTACCCGGGACAGAGGGCCGAAACACCATATATTTT. The V gene is TRBV28, the J gene TRBJ1-3; TRBD1 matches at 7 bases. The CDR3 runs 17 residues. The trim removed 6 bases at V and 5 bases at J, leaving 16 bases unmatched. Germline CDR1 and CDR2: MDHEN and SYDVKM.

The chain links TRBV13 to TRBJ2-1, with TRBD2 matching over 8 bases. The CDR3 has 15 amino acids. Germline lookup yields CDR1 PRHDT and CDR2 FYEKMQ (reference sequence). Trimming cost V 0 bases and J 5 bases; bases outside gene matches: 3. CDR3 residues: CASSLGLAANNEQFF. Here the CDR3 DNA reads TGTGCCAGCAGCTTAGGACTAGCGGCAAACAATGAGCAGTTCTTC.

V usage is TRBV2 and J usage is TRBJ1-4; D is ambiguous. Deletions cut 2 bases from V and 3 bases from J, with 19 bases between. From germline, CDR1 is SNHLY and CDR2 FYNNEI. This CDR3 is 18 amino acids long. For the CDR3, the DNA is TGTGCCAGCAGTGAAAAAGGAGGGTCGAAAGTAGCTAATGAAAAACTGTTTTTT. It translates to CASSEKGGSKVANEKLFF.

This clone was found once. The rearrangement links TRBV2 to TRBJ1-2; D gene ambiguous. The CDR3 contains 11 residues. Trimming removed 5 bases at V and 8 bases at J, with 9 bases between. Germline V gene sequence: CDR1 SNHLY, CDR2 FYNNEI. The CDR3 is CASSSYLGYTF. In nucleotides, the CDR3 is TGTGCCAGCAGTAGCTATTTAGGCTACACCTTC.